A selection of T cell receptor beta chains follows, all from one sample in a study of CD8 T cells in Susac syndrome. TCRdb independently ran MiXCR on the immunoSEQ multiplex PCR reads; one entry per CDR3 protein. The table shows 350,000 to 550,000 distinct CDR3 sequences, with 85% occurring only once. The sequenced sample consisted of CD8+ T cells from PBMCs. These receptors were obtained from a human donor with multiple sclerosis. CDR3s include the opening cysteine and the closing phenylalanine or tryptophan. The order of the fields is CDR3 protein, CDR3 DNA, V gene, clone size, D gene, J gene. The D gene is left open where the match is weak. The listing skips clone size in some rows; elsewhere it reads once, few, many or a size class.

CASSPGTISYNEQFF | TGTGCCAGCAGTCCCGGGACTATCTCCTACAATGAGCAGTTCTTC | TRBV6-1 | . | TRBD2 | TRBJ2-1
CASSTINTGELFF | TGTGCCAGCAGCACCATAAACACCGGGGAGCTGTTTTTT | TRBV12-3/TRBV12-4 | . | . | TRBJ2-2
CASSEAGGEMNTEAFF | TGTGCCAGCAGTGAAGCAGGAGGGGAGATGAACACTGAAGCTTTCTTT | TRBV2 | . | . | TRBJ1-1
CASSLKLGSSYGYTF | TGTGCCAGCAGCTTAAAGTTGGGCAGTTCCTACGGCTACACCTTC | TRBV5-5 | . | . | TRBJ1-2
CASSLSGLEQYF | TGTGCCAGCAGTTTATCCGGCCTCGAGCAGTACTTC | TRBV27 | . | . | TRBJ2-7
CAWKADYEQYF | TGTGCCTGGAAGGCGGACTACGAGCAGTACTTC | TRBV30 | . | . | TRBJ2-7
CASSPLAGGYEQYF | TGTGCCAGTAGTCCTCTAGCGGGAGGTTACGAGCAGTACTTC | TRBV19 | . | TRBD2 | TRBJ2-7
CASRTPGGTTGELFF | TGTGCCAGCAGGACGCCCGGAGGGACGACCGGGGAGCTGTTTTTT | TRBV11-2 | . | . | TRBJ2-2
CSARGPRGPPGDTQYF | TGCAGTGCTAGAGGACCCCGGGGGCCTCCGGGAGATACGCAGTATTTT | TRBV20-1 | . | . | TRBJ2-3
CASSLFPGQAMGQPQHF | TGTGCCAGCAGTTTATTCCCGGGACAGGCGATGGGTCAGCCCCAGCATTTT | TRBV27 | . | TRBD1 | TRBJ1-5
CSVGGSVFFRGEQFF | TGCAGCGTTGGCGGATCGGTGTTCTTTCGGGGTGAGCAGTTCTTC | TRBV29-1 | . | . | TRBJ2-1
CASSSGVTDTQYF | TGTGCCAGCAGTAGCGGGGTCACAGATACGCAGTATTTT | TRBV2 | few | TRBD2 | TRBJ2-3
CAISARGDHDGELFF | TGTGCCATCAGCGCCAGGGGGGACCATGACGGGGAGCTGTTTTTT | TRBV10-3 | . | . | TRBJ2-2
CASSYTSAHEQFF | TGTGCCAGCAGTTATACGTCCGCGCATGAGCAGTTCTTC | TRBV27 | . | . | TRBJ2-1
CASTLRAIPTGELFF | TGCGCCAGCACCCTCAGGGCCATACCCACCGGGGAGCTGTTTTTT | TRBV23-1 | . | . | TRBJ2-2
CASSSWGNQPQHF | TGTGCCAGCAGTTCTTGGGGCAATCAGCCCCAGCATTTT | TRBV27 | . | . | TRBJ1-5
CASSSRGLASYEQYF | TGTGCCAGCTCCTCAAGAGGCCTCGCATCCTACGAGCAGTACTTC | TRBV18 | . | . | TRBJ2-7
CASSPLAGGPYEQFF | TGTGCCAGCAGTCCCCTAGCGGGAGGGCCTTATGAGCAGTTCTTC | TRBV27 | . | TRBD2 | TRBJ2-1
CASTPKAPSRGPSYNEQFF | TGTGCCAGCACGCCCAAAGCACCCTCACGGGGGCCTTCCTACAATGAGCAGTTCTTC | TRBV13 | once | . | TRBJ2-1
CASSQGFLGLAGVEQFF | TGTGCCAGCAGTCAGGGCTTCCTGGGACTAGCAGGGGTGGAGCAGTTCTTC | TRBV3-1 | . | TRBD2 | TRBJ2-1
CSALRPGHQEAFF | TGCAGTGCTCTGCGACCGGGACATCAAGAAGCTTTCTTT | TRBV20-1 | . | . | TRBJ1-1
CASLDNTGELFF | TGTGCCAGCCTAGACAACACCGGGGAGCTGTTTTTT | TRBV27 | . | . | TRBJ2-2
CSAETGAFGTEAFF | TGCAGCGCCGAAACAGGGGCCTTTGGGACTGAAGCTTTCTTT | TRBV29-1 | . | TRBD1 | TRBJ1-1
CASSAGTSGLGETQYF | TGTGCCAGCAGCGCTGGGACTAGCGGTCTGGGTGAGACCCAGTACTTC | TRBV9 | . | TRBD2 | TRBJ2-5
CASSPSPSGSSYNEQFF | TGCGCCAGCAGCCCGTCCCCGAGCGGGAGCTCCTACAATGAGCAGTTCTTC | TRBV5-1 | . | TRBD2 | TRBJ2-1
CASQGSQPQHF | TGTGCCAGTCAGGGAAGTCAGCCCCAGCATTTT | TRBV6-1 | few | . | TRBJ1-5
CSGETGAYEQYF | TGCAGCGGGGAGACAGGGGCCTACGAGCAGTACTTC | TRBV29-1 | few | TRBD1 | TRBJ2-7
CSADRDYPTDTQYF | TGCAGCGCTGACAGGGACTACCCCACAGATACGCAGTATTTT | TRBV29-1 | . | . | TRBJ2-3
CASRAGHQQFF | TGTGCCAGCAGGGCGGGGCACCAGCAGTTCTTC | TRBV7-9 | . | . | TRBJ2-1
CASSGQGSNTEAFF | TGTGCCAGCAGTGGCCAGGGCTCGAACACTGAAGCTTTCTTT | TRBV27 | . | . | TRBJ1-1
CASRPGSSTDTQYF | TGCGCCAGCAGGCCAGGGTCTTCGACAGATACGCAGTATTTT | TRBV5-1 | . | . | TRBJ2-3
CASSLVPGGDQPQHF | TGCGCCAGCAGCTTGGTTCCAGGGGGGGATCAGCCCCAGCATTTT | TRBV5-1 | . | TRBD1 | TRBJ1-5
CASSSAGSPADTQYF | TGTGCCAGCAGCTCTGCGGGCTCCCCAGCAGATACGCAGTATTTT | TRBV7-6 | . | . | TRBJ2-3
CASSGLAQHF | TGTGCCAGCAGTGGACTGGCCCAGCATTTT | TRBV6-1 | . | . | TRBJ1-5
CASSGSEVYASGNTIYF | TGTGCCAGCAGTGGATCCGAAGTCTATGCCTCTGGAAACACCATATATTTT | TRBV25-1 | . | . | TRBJ1-3
CASSSPPRGGEGWYGYTF | TGTGCCAGCAGTTCCCCCCCGCGAGGGGGGGAGGGATGGTATGGCTACACCTTC | TRBV28 | . | . | TRBJ1-2
CSVGSGNTEAFF | TGCAGCGTTGGGTCGGGGAACACTGAAGCTTTCTTT | TRBV29-1 | . | . | TRBJ1-1
CASSQTGGSTQFF | TGTGCCAGCAGCCAAACTGGGGGTAGTACGCAGTTCTTC | TRBV14 | . | . | TRBJ2-1
CASSASSPAGYEQYF | TGTGCCAGCAGTGCATCTAGCCCCGCCGGGTACGAGCAGTACTTC | TRBV27 | . | . | TRBJ2-7
CASSPEGGRNSNQPQHF | TGTGCCAGCAGCCCTGAGGGGGGACGAAATAGCAATCAGCCCCAGCATTTT | TRBV5-6 | . | . | TRBJ1-5
CASSLPTKSWAHPLAKNIQYF | TGTGCCAGCAGTTTACCCACCAAATCCTGGGCCCACCCACTAGCCAAAAACATTCAGTACTTC | TRBV28 | . | . | TRBJ2-4
CASSFGLAGESEQFF | TGCGCCAGCAGCTTCGGACTAGCGGGAGAGAGTGAGCAGTTCTTC | TRBV5-1 | . | TRBD2 | TRBJ2-1
CASSLVGTESEAFF | TGTGCCAGCAGCTTGGTGGGGACAGAGAGCGAAGCTTTCTTT | TRBV5-6 | . | TRBD1 | TRBJ1-1
CASSQGIDEAFF | TGCGCCAGCAGCCAAGGCATCGATGAAGCTTTCTTT | TRBV4-1 | . | . | TRBJ1-1
CASRPQGQPYNEQFF | TGTGCCAGCAGACCCCAGGGACAGCCCTACAATGAGCAGTTCTTC | TRBV12-3/TRBV12-4 | . | TRBD1 | TRBJ2-1
CASSLQAGGVDTQYF | TGTGCCAGCAGCCTCCAAGCGGGGGGAGTAGATACGCAGTATTTT | TRBV14 | . | TRBD2 | TRBJ2-3
CASSGDSVYYEQYF | TGTGCCAGCAGCGGGGACAGCGTTTACTACGAGCAGTACTTC | TRBV5-8 | . | TRBD1 | TRBJ2-7
CAWSVMSQGGTGELFF | TGTGCCTGGAGTGTTATGTCCCAGGGAGGCACCGGGGAGCTGTTTTTT | TRBV30 | . | . | TRBJ2-2
CASKDRVVHGYTF | TGTGCCAGCAAGGACAGGGTGGTACATGGCTACACCTTC | TRBV6-1 | few | TRBD1 | TRBJ1-2
CASSYTTGGYNEQYF | TGTGCCAGCAGTTACACTACAGGGGGCTACAACGAGCAGTACTTC | TRBV6-5 | . | TRBD1 | TRBJ2-7
CASSMGVWQGPGELFF | TGTGCCAGTAGTATGGGGGTTTGGCAGGGGCCCGGGGAGCTGTTTTTT | TRBV19 | few | . | TRBJ2-2
CASSYLLTSAYNEQFF | TGTGCCAGCAGTTACCTACTGACTAGCGCCTACAATGAGCAGTTCTTC | TRBV6-5 | few | TRBD2 | TRBJ2-1
CASSELDEAFF | TGTGCCAGCAGTGAGTTGGACGAAGCTTTCTTT | TRBV2 | . | . | TRBJ1-1